This TCR beta chain was identified during a study of T cells and copy number aberrations in small-cell lung cancer. The CDR3 runs 15 residues. Germline V CDR1 and CDR2: SGHAT, FQNNGV. V lost 4 bases and J 14 bases, leaving 23 bases between the germline ends. The study, taken as a whole, reports: Compared with adjacent lung tissue, tumors had lower T-cell richness and clonality and non-significantly lower density.

For this clone: The antigen is not known.

TCRdb's copy holds only in-frame clones and misses some; the assay was immunoSEQ multiplex PCR. The table has more than 9,500 clones, roughly 85% seen once. This chain connects TRBV11-2 to TRBJ1-4, with D possibly being TRBD1 (6 bases). The sequenced sample was normal tissue next to the tumor. This receptor was identified in a man aged 55 to 70 with small cell lung cancer. The CDR3 coding sequence is TGTGCCAGCAGCTGGGGGGCGCGGGCCTCAGGTTTGCTGTTTTTT. Translating it yields CASSWGARASGLLFF.